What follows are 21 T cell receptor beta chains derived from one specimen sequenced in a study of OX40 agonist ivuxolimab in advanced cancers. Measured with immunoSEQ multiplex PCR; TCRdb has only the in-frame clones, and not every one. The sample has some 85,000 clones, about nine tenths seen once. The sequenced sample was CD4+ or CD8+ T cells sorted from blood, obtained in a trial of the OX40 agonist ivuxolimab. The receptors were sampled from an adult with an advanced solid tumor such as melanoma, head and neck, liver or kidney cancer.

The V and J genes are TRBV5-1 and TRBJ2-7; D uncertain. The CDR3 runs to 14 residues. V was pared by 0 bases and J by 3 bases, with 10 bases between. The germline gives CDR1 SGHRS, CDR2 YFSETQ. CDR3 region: CASSLEGVGYEQYF. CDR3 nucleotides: TGCGCCAGCAGCTTGGAGGGTGTAGGCTACGAGCAGTACTTC.

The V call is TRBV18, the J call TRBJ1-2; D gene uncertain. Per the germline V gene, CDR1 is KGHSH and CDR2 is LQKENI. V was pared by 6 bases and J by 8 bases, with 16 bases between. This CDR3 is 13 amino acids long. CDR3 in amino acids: CASSAGKQDGYTF. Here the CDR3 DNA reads TGTGCCAGCTCGGCGGGAAAACAAGACGGCTACACCTTC.

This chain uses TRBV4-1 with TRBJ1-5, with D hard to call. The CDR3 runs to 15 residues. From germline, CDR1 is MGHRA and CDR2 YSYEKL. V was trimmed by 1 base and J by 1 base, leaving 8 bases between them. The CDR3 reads CASSQAFLSNQPQHF. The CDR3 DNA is TGCGCCAGCAGCCAAGCTTTTTTGAGCAATCAGCCCCAGCATTTT.

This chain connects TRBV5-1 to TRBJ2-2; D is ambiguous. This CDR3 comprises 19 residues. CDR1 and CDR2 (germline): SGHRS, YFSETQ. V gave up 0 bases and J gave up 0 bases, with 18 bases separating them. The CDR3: CASSLGPGAGFTNTGELFF. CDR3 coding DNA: TGCGCCAGCAGCTTGGGGCCCGGAGCAGGCTTCACGAACACCGGGGAGCTGTTTTTT.

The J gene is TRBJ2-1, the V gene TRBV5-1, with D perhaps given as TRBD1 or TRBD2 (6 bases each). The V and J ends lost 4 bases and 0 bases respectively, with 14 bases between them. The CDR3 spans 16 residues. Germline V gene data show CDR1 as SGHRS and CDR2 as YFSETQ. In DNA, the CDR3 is TGCGCCAGCAGCCTGGTGTGGGGGGCCTCCTACAATGAGCAGTTCTTC. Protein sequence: CASSLVWGASYNEQFF.

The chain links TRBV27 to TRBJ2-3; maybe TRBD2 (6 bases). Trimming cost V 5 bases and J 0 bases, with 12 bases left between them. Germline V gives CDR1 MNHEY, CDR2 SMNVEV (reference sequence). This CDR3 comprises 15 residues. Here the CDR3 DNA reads TGTGCCAGCAGTACCTTGCGGGACAGCACAGATACGCAGTATTTT. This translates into CASSTLRDSTDTQYF.

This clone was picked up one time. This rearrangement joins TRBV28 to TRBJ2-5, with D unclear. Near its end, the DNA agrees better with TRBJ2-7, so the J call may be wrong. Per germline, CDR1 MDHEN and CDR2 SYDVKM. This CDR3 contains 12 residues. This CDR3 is CASSLGTYEQYF. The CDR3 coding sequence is TGTGCCAGCAGTTTAGGGACCTACGAGCAGTACTTC.

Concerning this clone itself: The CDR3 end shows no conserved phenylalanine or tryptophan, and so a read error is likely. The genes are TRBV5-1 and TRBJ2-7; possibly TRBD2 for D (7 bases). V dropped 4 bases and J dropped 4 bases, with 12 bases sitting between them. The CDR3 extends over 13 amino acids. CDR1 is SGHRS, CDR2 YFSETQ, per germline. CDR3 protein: CASSSGTLYEQYL. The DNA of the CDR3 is TGCGCCAGCAGCAGCGGGACACTTTACGAGCAGTACCTC.

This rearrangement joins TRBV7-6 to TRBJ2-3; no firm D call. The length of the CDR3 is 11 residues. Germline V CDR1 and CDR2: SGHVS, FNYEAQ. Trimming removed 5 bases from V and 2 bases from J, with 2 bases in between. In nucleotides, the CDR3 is TGTGCCAGCAGCGTCACAGATACGCAGTATTTT. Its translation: CASSVTDTQYF.

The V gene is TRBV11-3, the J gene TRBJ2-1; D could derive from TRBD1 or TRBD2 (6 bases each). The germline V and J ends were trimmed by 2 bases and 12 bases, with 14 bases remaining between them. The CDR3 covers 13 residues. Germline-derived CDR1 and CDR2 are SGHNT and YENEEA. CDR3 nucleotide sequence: TGTGCCAGCAGCTTACAAGGGGGGAAAGGGCAGTTCTTC. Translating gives CASSLQGGKGQFF.

The CDR3 protein is CASSRGQGARYEQYF. In DNA, the CDR3 is TGTGCCAGCAGTAGGGGGCAGGGGGCGCGGTACGAGCAGTACTTC. The chain is built from TRBV6-6 and TRBJ2-7; 8 positions agree with TRBD1. The germline CDR1 and CDR2 sequences are MNHNY and SVGAGI (reference sequence). The CDR3 is 15 residues long. V gave up 5 bases and J gave up 4 bases; unmatched junction bases: 10.

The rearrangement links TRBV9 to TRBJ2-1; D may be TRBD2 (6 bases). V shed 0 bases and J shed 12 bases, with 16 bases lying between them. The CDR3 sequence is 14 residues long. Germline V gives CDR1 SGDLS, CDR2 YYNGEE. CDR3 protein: CASSVAPKTGLQFF. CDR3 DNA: TGTGCCAGCAGCGTAGCCCCGAAGACGGGACTGCAGTTCTTC.

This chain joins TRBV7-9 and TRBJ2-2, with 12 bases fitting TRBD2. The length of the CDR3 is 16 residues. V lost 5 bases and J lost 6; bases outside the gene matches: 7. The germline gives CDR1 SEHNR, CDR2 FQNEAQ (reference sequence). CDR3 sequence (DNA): TGTGCCAGCAGCCGCGCAGGACTAGCGGGACCCGGGGAGCTGTTTTTT. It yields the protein CASSRAGLAGPGELFF.

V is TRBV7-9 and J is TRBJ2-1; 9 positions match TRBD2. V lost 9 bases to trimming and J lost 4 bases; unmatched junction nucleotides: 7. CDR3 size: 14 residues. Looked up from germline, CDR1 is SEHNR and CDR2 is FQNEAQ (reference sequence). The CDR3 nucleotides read TGTGCCAGTGGGACTAGCCTCGGGTACAATGAGCAGTTCTTC. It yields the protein CASGTSLGYNEQFF.

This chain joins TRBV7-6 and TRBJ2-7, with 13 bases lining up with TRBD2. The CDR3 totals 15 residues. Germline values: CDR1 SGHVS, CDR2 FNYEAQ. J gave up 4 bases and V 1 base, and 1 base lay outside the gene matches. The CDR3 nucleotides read TGTGCCAGCAGCTTAGGGACTAGCGGGAGTTACGAGCAGTACTTC. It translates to CASSLGTSGSYEQYF.

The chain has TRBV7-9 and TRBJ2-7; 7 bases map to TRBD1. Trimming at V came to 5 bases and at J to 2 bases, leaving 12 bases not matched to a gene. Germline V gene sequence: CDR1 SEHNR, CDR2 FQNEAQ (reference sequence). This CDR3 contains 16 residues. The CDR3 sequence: CASSLEPGQRTYEQYF. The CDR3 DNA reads TGTGCCAGCAGCCTAGAACCGGGACAGCGGACCTACGAGCAGTACTTC. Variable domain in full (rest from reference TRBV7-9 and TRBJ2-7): DTGVSQNPRHKITKRGQNVTFRCDPISEHNRLYWYRQTLGQGPEFLTYFQNEAQLEKSRLLSDRFSAERPKGSFSTLEIQRTEQGDSAMYLCASSLEPGQRTYEQYFGPGTRLTVT.

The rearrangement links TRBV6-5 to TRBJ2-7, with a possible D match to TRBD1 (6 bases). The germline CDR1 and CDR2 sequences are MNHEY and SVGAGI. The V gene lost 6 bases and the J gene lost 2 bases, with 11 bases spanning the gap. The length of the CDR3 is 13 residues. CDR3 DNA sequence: TGTGCCAGCAGGGGACAAGGAACCTACGAGCAGTACTTC. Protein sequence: CASRGQGTYEQYF.

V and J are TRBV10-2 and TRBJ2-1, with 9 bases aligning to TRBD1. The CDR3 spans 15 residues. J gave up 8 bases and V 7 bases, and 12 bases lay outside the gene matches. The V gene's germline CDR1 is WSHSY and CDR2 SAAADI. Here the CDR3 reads CASTERQGDTYEQFF. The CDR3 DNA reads TGCGCCAGCACCGAGAGACAGGGGGATACGTATGAGCAGTTCTTC.

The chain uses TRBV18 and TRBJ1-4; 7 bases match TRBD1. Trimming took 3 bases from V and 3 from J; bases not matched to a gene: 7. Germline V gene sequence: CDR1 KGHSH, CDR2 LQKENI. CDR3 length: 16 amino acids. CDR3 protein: CASSPLEQGPNEKLFF. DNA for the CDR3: TGTGCCAGCTCACCCCTAGAACAGGGGCCTAATGAAAAACTGTTTTTT.

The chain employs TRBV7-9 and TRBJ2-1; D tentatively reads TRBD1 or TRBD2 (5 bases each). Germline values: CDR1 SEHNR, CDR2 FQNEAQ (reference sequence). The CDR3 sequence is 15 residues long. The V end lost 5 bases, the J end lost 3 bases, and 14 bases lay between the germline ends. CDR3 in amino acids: CASSRWDAIYNEQFF. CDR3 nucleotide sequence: TGTGCCAGCAGCCGGTGGGACGCGATCTACAATGAGCAGTTCTTC.

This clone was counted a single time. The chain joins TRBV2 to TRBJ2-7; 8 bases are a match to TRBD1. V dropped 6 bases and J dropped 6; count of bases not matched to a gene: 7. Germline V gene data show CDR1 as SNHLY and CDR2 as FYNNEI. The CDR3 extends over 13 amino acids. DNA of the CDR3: TGTGCCAGCAGGGAGACAGGGGACGGCGAGCAGTACTTC. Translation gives CASRETGDGEQYF.